The rows below give T cell receptor beta chains drawn from one sample of a study of CD8 T cells in Susac syndrome. TCRdb reprocessed the immunoSEQ multiplex PCR reads via MiXCR and lists one record per CDR3 protein. The profile shows some 170,000 distinct CDR3 sequences, roughly 94% of them singletons. Sequencing was done on a sample of CD4+ T cells from PBMCs. The receptors stem from a human donor with Susac syndrome. Both conserved end residues are part of each CDR3. D genes are given only for firm matches. The size field is filled for only some rows; it gives once, few, many or a size class.

>TRBV11-2|TRBD2|NA|TRBJ2-2
CASSFPSGLNTGELFF
TGTGCCAGCAGCTTCCCTAGCGGGCTTAACACCGGGGAGCTGTTTTTT
>TRBV4-1|NA|NA|TRBJ1-2
CASSPTGHSNYGYTF
TGCGCCAGCAGCCCAACAGGACATTCTAACTATGGCTACACCTTC
>TRBV7-9|NA|NA|TRBJ2-1
CASSLVVPRSNEQFF
TGTGCCAGCAGCTTAGTAGTGCCTAGATCCAATGAGCAGTTCTTC
>TRBV9|NA|NA|TRBJ2-3
CASSAPGYTDTQYF
TGTGCCAGCAGCGCCCCGGGGTACACAGATACGCAGTATTTT
>TRBV20-1|NA|once|TRBJ1-5
CSASTRTANQPQHF
TGCAGTGCTAGTACCCGGACAGCAAATCAGCCCCAGCATTTT
>TRBV12-3/TRBV12-4|TRBD1|NA|TRBJ1-1
CASRKFGTGGTEAFF
TGTGCCAGCAGAAAATTCGGGACAGGGGGAACTGAAGCTTTCTTT
>TRBV20-1|TRBD2|NA|TRBJ2-3
CSASRRVAGEGTDTQYF
TGCAGTGCCTCTAGAAGGGTAGCGGGAGAGGGCACAGATACGCAGTATTTT
>TRBV18|TRBD1|once|TRBJ1-1
CASSPYITGGTEAFF
TGTGCCAGCTCGCCTTATATCACAGGGGGGACTGAAGCTTTCTTT
>TRBV30|NA|NA|TRBJ2-1
CAWSVRGTGLNEQFF
TGTGCCTGGAGTGTACGAGGGACGGGCTTGAATGAGCAGTTCTTC
>TRBV29-1|NA|once|TRBJ1-1
CSVVRGQSNTEAFF
TGCAGCGTAGTACGCGGACAATCGAACACTGAAGCTTTCTTT
>TRBV7-9|NA|NA|TRBJ1-6
CASSRGLVTYNSPLHF
TGTGCCAGCAGCCGCGGTTTGGTCACCTATAATTCACCCCTCCACTTT
>TRBV7-6|TRBD1|NA|TRBJ2-7
CASSPRDRVISYEQYF
TGTGCCAGCAGCCCCCGGGACAGGGTCATCTCCTACGAGCAGTACTTC
>TRBV25-1|NA|once|TRBJ1-3
CASSGTGNRLTAIYF
TGTGCCAGCAGTGGTACAGGGAACCGCCTGACGGCCATATATTTT
>TRBV30|NA|NA|TRBJ1-1
CAWSGGIRNTEAFF
TGTGCCTGGAGTGGGGGTATAAGGAACACTGAAGCTTTCTTT
>TRBV6-2/TRBV6-3|NA|once|TRBJ2-5
CASSYGLIPMETQYF
TGTGCCAGCAGTTACGGACTCATCCCAATGGAGACCCAGTACTTC
>TRBV4-1|NA|NA|TRBJ1-1
CASSQFWSPNTEAFF
TGCGCCAGCAGCCAATTTTGGTCCCCGAACACTGAAGCTTTCTTT
>TRBV12-3/TRBV12-4|NA|NA|TRBJ1-5
CASSANAGGQPQHF
TGTGCCAGCAGCGCTAACGCGGGAGGACAGCCCCAGCATTTT
>TRBV29-1|TRBD1|NA|TRBJ2-2
CSVRTGRGELFF
TGCAGCGTCCGGACAGGACGCGGGGAGCTGTTTTTT
>TRBV7-9|NA|NA|TRBJ1-2
CASSPDGTGGYTF
TGTGCCAGCAGCCCGGACGGGACGGGTGGCTACACCTTC
>TRBV19|NA|NA|TRBJ1-1
CASSIRPSEAFF
TGTGCCAGTAGTATCCGTCCCTCTGAAGCTTTCTTT
>TRBV12-3/TRBV12-4|NA|NA|TRBJ1-1
CASSFTEGGTEAFF
TGTGCCAGCAGTTTTACAGAGGGGGGGACTGAAGCTTTCTTT
>TRBV12-3/TRBV12-4|NA|once|TRBJ2-6
CASSADSGANVLTF
TGTGCCAGCAGCGCAGACTCTGGGGCCAACGTCCTGACTTTC
>TRBV5-4|TRBD2|few|TRBJ2-5
CASSLRGEETQYF
TGTGCCAGCAGCTTGCGGGGGGAGGAGACCCAGTACTTC
>TRBV12-3/TRBV12-4|NA|NA|TRBJ2-3
CASTFSGTDTDTQYF
TGTGCCAGCACCTTCTCCGGGACGGACACAGATACGCAGTATTTT
>TRBV7-9|NA|NA|TRBJ1-1
CASPELLNTEAFF
TGTGCCAGTCCTGAACTCTTGAACACTGAAGCTTTCTTT
>TRBV20-1|NA|NA|TRBJ2-1
CSARDGLSYNEQFF
TGCAGTGCTAGAGATGGCCTCTCCTACAATGAGCAGTTCTTC
>TRBV20-1|NA|NA|TRBJ2-7
CSARRSGSSYEQYF
TGCAGTGCTCGCCGTAGCGGTAGCTCCTACGAGCAGTACTTC
>TRBV6-5|TRBD1|NA|TRBJ1-1
CASSRDRAGDTEAFF
TGTGCCAGCAGTAGGGACAGGGCCGGGGACACTGAAGCTTTCTTT
>TRBV5-1|NA|NA|TRBJ2-1
CASSLVGTSSSNEQFF
TGCGCCAGCAGCTTGGTTGGGACTTCATCCAGCAATGAGCAGTTCTTC
>TRBV3-1|NA|NA|TRBJ2-1
CASSQAGAQFF
TGTGCCAGCAGCCAAGCAGGGGCACAATTCTTC
>TRBV7-9|NA|few|TRBJ1-5
CASSPEVGNQPQHF
TGTGCCAGCAGCCCAGAGGTAGGAAATCAGCCCCAGCATTTT
>TRBV19|NA|NA|TRBJ2-4
CASSMDRRLAKNIQYF
TGTGCCAGTAGTATGGACCGACGACTAGCCAAAAACATTCAGTACTTC
>TRBV28|NA|NA|TRBJ1-3
CASSLSRPSGNTIYF
TGTGCCAGCAGTTTATCCCGACCCTCTGGAAACACCATATATTTT
>TRBV6-1|NA|NA|TRBJ2-3
CASSVWAADTQYF
TGTGCCAGCAGTGTCTGGGCGGCAGATACGCAGTATTTT
>TRBV28|NA|once|TRBJ1-5
CASSLFGGAPYSNQPQHF
TGTGCCAGCAGTTTATTTGGGGGAGCACCTTATAGCAATCAGCCCCAGCATTTT
>TRBV20-1|NA|NA|TRBJ2-1
CSAFSSYNEQFF
TGCAGTGCTTTTAGCTCCTACAATGAGCAGTTCTTC
>TRBV20-1|NA|NA|TRBJ2-1
CSAVGPPHYNEQFF
TGCAGTGCTGTAGGACCGCCGCACTACAATGAGCAGTTCTTC
>TRBV20-1|NA|NA|TRBJ1-5
CSARSVGSYQPQHF
TGCAGTGCTAGAAGTGTAGGGAGCTATCAGCCCCAGCATTTT
>TRBV12-3/TRBV12-4|TRBD2|once|TRBJ2-1
CASSPSGGVYNEQFF
TGTGCCAGCAGTCCTAGCGGGGGGGTCTACAATGAGCAGTTCTTC
>TRBV30|TRBD2|NA|TRBJ2-3
CAWRAGASTDTQYF
TGTGCCTGGAGAGCGGGGGCCAGCACAGATACGCAGTATTTT
>TRBV7-9|TRBD1|NA|TRBJ2-2
CASSPTGAPNAGELFF
TGTGCCAGCAGCCCGACAGGGGCGCCAAACGCCGGGGAGCTGTTTTTT
>TRBV7-9|NA|NA|TRBJ2-7
CASSLGILSYEQYF
TGTGCCAGCAGCCTAGGGATTTTGTCCTACGAGCAGTACTTC
>TRBV12-2|NA|NA|TRBJ2-3
CASRLAYCPIQEDTDTQYF
TGTGCAAGTCGACTCGCTTACTGCCCCATACAGGAAGACACAGATACGCAGTATTTT
>TRBV12-3/TRBV12-4|TRBD1|NA|TRBJ2-1
CASSSTGAHNEQFF
TGTGCCAGCAGTTCGACAGGGGCGCACAATGAGCAGTTCTTC
>TRBV5-1|TRBD1|NA|TRBJ2-5
CASSRRDSTETQYF
TGCGCCAGCAGCCGCCGGGACAGTACAGAGACCCAGTACTTC
>TRBV20-1|TRBD2|NA|TRBJ2-1
CSARFIVAGYNEQFF
TGCAGTGCTCGGTTCATCGTAGCGGGGTACAATGAGCAGTTCTTC
>TRBV7-2|TRBD2|NA|TRBJ2-7
CASSPERGVYEQYF
TGTGCCAGCAGCCCAGAGCGGGGGGTCTACGAGCAGTACTTC
>TRBV4-2|NA|NA|TRBJ1-5
CASKTLGEQCNQPQHF
TGTGCCAGCAAGACTTTGGGGGAACAGTGCAATCAGCCCCAGCATTTT